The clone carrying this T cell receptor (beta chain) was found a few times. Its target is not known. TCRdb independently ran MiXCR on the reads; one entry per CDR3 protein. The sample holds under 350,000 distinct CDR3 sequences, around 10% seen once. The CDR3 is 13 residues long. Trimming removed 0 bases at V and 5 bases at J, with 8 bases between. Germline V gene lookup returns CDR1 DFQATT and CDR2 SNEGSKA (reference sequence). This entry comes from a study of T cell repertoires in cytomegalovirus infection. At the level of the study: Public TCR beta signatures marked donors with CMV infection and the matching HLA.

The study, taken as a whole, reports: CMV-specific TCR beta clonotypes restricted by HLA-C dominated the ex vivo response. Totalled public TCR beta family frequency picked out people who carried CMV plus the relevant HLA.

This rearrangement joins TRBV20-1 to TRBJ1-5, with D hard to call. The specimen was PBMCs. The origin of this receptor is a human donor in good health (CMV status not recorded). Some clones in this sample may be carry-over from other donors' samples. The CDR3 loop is CSARDPRYQPQHF. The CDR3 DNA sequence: TGCAGTGCTAGAGACCCCCGTTATCAGCCCCAGCATTTT.